These 3 T cell receptor beta chains were sequenced from one sample in a study of T-cell reconstitution after alpha-beta-depleted transplantation in children. Unique molecular identifiers were incorporated during preparation of the TCRbeta library. TCRdb re-analysed the PCR reads in MiXCR, keeping a single row per CDR3 protein. The sample holds nearly 550,000 distinct CDR3 sequences, roughly 18% seen once. The input for sequencing was PBMCs from the stem cell graft donor, taken from the stem cell graft. These receptors were collected from a human donor who donated a stem cell graft to a child with acute lymphoblastic leukemia.

V and J are TRBV18 and TRBJ2-1; no firm D call. From germline, CDR1 is KGHSH and CDR2 LQKENI. The CDR3 is 15 amino acids. V was trimmed by 3 bases and J by 5 bases, leaving 14 bases between them. As DNA, the CDR3 is TGTGCCAGCTCACCCATCGGTACCCAGAACAATGAGCAGTTCTTC. It encodes CASSPIGTQNNEQFF.

The V and J genes are TRBV29-1 and TRBJ1-1, with a possible D match to TRBD1 (5 bases). Trimming left V 7 bases short and J 6 bases short, with 15 bases between. Per germline, CDR1 SQVTM and CDR2 ANQGSEA. The length of the CDR3 is 12 residues. The CDR3: CSALAGIAEAFF. The CDR3 nucleotides are TGCAGCGCCCTGGCAGGGATAGCTGAAGCTTTCTTT.

This clonotype was picked up a small number of times. The chain uses TRBV6-5 and TRBJ2-4, with D possibly being TRBD1 (5 bases). The length of the CDR3 is 16 residues. Trimming shortened V by 3 bases and J by 0 bases, and 12 bases separated the two germline ends. Per germline, CDR1 MNHEY and CDR2 SVGAGI. CDR3 protein: CASSYMGLSAKNIQYF. CDR3 DNA sequence: TGTGCCAGCAGTTATATGGGGCTTTCAGCCAAAAACATTCAGTACTTC.